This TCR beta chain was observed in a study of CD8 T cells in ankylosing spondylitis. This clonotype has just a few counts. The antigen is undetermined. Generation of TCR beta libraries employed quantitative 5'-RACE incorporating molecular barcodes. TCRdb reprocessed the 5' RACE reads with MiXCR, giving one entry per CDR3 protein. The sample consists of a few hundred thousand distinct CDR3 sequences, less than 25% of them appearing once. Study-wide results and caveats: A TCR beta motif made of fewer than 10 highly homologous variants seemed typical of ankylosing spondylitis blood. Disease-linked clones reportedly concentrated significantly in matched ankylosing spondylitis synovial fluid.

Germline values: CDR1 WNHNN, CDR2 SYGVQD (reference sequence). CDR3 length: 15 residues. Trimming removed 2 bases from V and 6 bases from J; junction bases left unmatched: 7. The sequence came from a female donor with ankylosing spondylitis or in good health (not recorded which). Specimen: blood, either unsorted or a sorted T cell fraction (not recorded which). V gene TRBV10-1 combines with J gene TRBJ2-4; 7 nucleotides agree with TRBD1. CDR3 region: CASSEEGARGNIQYF. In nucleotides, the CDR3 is TGCGCCAGCAGTGAGGAGGGGGCGCGAGGAAACATTCAGTACTTC.